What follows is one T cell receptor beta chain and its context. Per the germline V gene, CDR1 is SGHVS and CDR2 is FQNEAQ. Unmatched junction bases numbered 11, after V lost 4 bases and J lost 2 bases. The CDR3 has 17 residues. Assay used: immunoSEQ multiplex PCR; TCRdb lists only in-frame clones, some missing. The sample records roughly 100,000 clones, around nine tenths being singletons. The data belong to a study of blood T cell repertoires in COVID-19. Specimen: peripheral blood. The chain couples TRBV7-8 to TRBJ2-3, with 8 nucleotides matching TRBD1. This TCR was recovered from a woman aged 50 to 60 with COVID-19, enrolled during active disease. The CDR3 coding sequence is TGTGCCAGCAGCTCCCACTGGGGACAGGAGTTCACAGATACGCAGTATTTT. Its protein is CASSSHWGQEFTDTQYF.